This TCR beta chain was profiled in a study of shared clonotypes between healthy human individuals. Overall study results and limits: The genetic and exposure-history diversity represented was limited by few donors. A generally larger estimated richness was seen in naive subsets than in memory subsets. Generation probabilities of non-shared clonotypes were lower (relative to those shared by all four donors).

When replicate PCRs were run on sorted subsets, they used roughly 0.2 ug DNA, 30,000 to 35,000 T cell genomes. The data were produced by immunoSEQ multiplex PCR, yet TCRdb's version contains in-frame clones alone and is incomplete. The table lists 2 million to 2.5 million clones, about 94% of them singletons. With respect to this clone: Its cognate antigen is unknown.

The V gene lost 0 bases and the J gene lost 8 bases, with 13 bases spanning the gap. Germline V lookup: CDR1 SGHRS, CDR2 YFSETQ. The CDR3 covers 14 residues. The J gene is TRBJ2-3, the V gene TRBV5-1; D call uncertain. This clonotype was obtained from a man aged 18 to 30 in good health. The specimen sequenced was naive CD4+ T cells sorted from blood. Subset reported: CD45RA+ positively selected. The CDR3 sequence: CASSLDTGGGTQYF. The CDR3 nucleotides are TGCGCCAGCAGCTTGGATACGGGCGGCGGTACGCAGTATTTT.